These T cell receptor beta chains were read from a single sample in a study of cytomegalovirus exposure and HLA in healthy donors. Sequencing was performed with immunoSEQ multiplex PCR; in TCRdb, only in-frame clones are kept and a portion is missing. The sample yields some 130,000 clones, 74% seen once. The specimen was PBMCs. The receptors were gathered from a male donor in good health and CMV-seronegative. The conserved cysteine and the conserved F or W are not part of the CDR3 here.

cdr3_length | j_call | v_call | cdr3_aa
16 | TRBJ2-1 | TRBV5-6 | ASSSPAGGPRSYNEQF
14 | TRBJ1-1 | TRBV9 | ASSVGRAGGFTEAF
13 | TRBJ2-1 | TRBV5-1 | ASSLDRASYNEQF
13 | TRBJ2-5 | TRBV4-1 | ASSLTTGGAETQY
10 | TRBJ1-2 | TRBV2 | ASSRQGYGYT
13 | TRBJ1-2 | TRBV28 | ASSLPQGEYYGYT
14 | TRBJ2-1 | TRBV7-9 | ASSPSGLAGTNEQF
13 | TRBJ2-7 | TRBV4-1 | ASSQGPVGIYEQY
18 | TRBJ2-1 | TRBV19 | ASSTPGQLMPSGGADEQF
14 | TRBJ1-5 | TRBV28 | ASSLAMGQGSQPQH
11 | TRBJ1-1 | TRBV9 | ASSVAVRGEAF
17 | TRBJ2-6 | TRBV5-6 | ASSLWGQGSPLGANVLT
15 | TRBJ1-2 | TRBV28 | ASRLYKSGMGIYGYT
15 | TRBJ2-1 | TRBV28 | ASSFIPSGGGINEQF
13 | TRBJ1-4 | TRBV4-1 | ASSQGSATNEKLF
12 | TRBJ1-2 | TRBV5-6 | ASSLGIGVPGYT
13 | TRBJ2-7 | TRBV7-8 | ASARGTGYPYEQY
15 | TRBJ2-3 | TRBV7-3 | ASSLMGGGGAQDTQY
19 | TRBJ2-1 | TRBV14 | ASSQDPRGIIVPLLIDEQF
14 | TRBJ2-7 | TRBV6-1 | ASSAPGGGIPHEQY
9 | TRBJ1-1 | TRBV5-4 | ASSLLGEAF
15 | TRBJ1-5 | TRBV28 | ASSFVWGQGSNQPQH
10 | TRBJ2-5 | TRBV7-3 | ASSKQQETQY
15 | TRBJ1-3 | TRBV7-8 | ASSLVSGQGAGNTIY
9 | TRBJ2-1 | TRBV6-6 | ASQIRDEQF
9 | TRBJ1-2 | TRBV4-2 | ASSQTGGYT
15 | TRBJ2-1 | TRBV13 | ASSLELADSSYNEQF